This T cell receptor (beta chain) was obtained from a study of blood T cells in healthy people across ages. A sample-barcoded 5' primer and a J-beta primer mix were used in a second PCR of about 7 to 12 cycles. MiXCR, run by TCRdb on the 5' RACE reads, gives a single entry per CDR3 protein. The repertoire holds hundreds of thousands of distinct CDR3 sequences, with under 45% as singletons. V was cut by 7 bases and J by 1 base, with 14 bases left in between. The CDR3 is 15 residues long. The germline V gene has CDR1 SGHTA and CDR2 FQGNSA. The sample was blood. This sequence originates from a man between 60 and 70 years old in good health. The chain is built from TRBV7-2 and TRBJ2-1; D is possibly TRBD1 (6 bases). The CDR3 nucleotides read TGTGCCAGCAACCCGGACAGTCTGTCCTACAATGAGCAGTTCTTC. It encodes CASNPDSLSYNEQFF. Filled out from reference TRBV7-2 and TRBJ2-1, the complete variable domain reads GAGVSQSPSNKVTEKGKDVELRCDPISGHTALYWYRQSLGQGLEFLIYFQGNSAPDKSGLPSDRFSAERTGGSVSTLTIQRTQQEDSAVYLCASNPDSLSYNEQFFGPGTRLTVL.